A selection of T cell receptor beta chains follows, all from one sample in a study of T cells of healthy individuals. TCRdb independently ran MiXCR on the 5' RACE reads; one entry per CDR3 protein. The sample carries about 100,000 distinct CDR3 sequences, roughly a sixth recorded once. The receptors here all came from a human donor in good health. Each CDR3 is given with its conserved first and last residue. Fields, in order: J gene, V gene, D gene, clone size, CDR3 protein, CDR3 DNA. The D gene is left open where the match is weak. For some rows the clone size is stated as once, few or many, or as a class when expanded; others skip it.

TRBJ2-3	TRBV6-1	-	few	CASMGRATDTQYF	TGTGCCAGCATGGGCAGGGCCACAGATACGCAGTATTTT
TRBJ2-7	TRBV2	TRBD2	many	CASSPLTSSGEQYF	TGTGCCAGCAGTCCTCTGACTAGCTCTGGCGAGCAGTACTTC
TRBJ2-7	TRBV3-1	-	few	CASSQYYEQYF	TGTGCCAGCAGCCAATACTACGAGCAGTACTTC
TRBJ2-7	TRBV12-3/TRBV12-4	TRBD1	-	CASSFGTGGEQYF	TGTGCCAGCAGTTTCGGGACAGGCGGGGAGCAGTACTTC
TRBJ1-2	TRBV20-1	-	few	CSAREQVWGRAYGYTF	TGCAGTGCTAGAGAGCAAGTGTGGGGCAGGGCCTATGGCTACACCTTC
TRBJ2-2	TRBV7-2	-	many	CASSLAGLSTGELFF	TGTGCCAGCAGCTTGGCAGGGCTGTCGACCGGGGAGCTGTTTTTT
TRBJ2-3	TRBV11-2	-	-	CASSLPGADTRYF	TGTGCCAGCAGCTTACCCGGGGCAGATACGCGGTATTTT
TRBJ2-2	TRBV7-2	-	-	CASSLVIGRTNTGELFF	TGTGCCAGCAGCTTAGTTATTGGGAGGACCAACACCGGGGAGCTGTTTTTT
TRBJ2-3	TRBV7-8	TRBD1	-	CASSLSRGQGALNTDTQYF	TGTGCCAGCAGCTTATCTAGAGGACAGGGGGCCTTAAATACAGATACGCAGTATTTT
TRBJ1-1	TRBV12-3/TRBV12-4	-	few	CASSWSDRRAFF	TGTGCCAGCAGTTGGTCAGACAGAAGGGCTTTCTTT
TRBJ2-3	TRBV10-3	-	many	CAISDRDSPQDTQYF	TGTGCCATCAGCGACCGGGACTCCCCGCAGGATACGCAGTATTTT
TRBJ1-2	TRBV12-3/TRBV12-4	-	few	CASLMTQGSYGYTF	TGTGCCAGTCTCATGACTCAGGGGTCCTATGGCTACACCTTC
TRBJ2-3	TRBV30	-	-	CAWSVSGDTQYF	TGTGCCTGGAGTGTAAGTGGGGATACGCAGTATTTT
TRBJ2-1	TRBV9	TRBD1	few	CASSVGTGVNEQFF	TGTGCCAGCAGCGTCGGGACAGGGGTAAATGAGCAGTTCTTC
TRBJ2-7	TRBV4-2	-	few	CASSHGQSSDEQYF	TGTGCCAGCAGCCACGGACAGTCTTCCGACGAGCAGTACTTC
TRBJ2-1	TRBV19	TRBD1	many	CASSIPGTGSYNEQFF	TGTGCCAGTAGTATTCCCGGGACAGGGTCCTACAATGAGCAGTTCTTC
TRBJ1-1	TRBV9	-	many	CASSVERGTEAFF	TGTGCCAGCAGCGTAGAGCGAGGCACTGAAGCTTTCTTT
TRBJ2-5	TRBV6-5	TRBD2	-	CASRGGTAQETQYF	TGTGCCAGCAGGGGAGGGACGGCCCAAGAGACCCAGTACTTC
TRBJ1-5	TRBV7-9	TRBD1	-	CASSLGRQGQPQHF	TGTGCCAGCAGCTTAGGGAGACAGGGTCAGCCCCAGCATTTT
TRBJ2-4	TRBV6-2/TRBV6-3	TRBD2	few	CASTSAGVAKNIQYF	TGTGCCAGCACCTCCGCGGGAGTAGCCAAAAACATTCAGTACTTC
TRBJ2-7	TRBV4-3	-	many	CASSQALGVYEQYF	TGCGCCAGCAGCCAAGCTTTGGGAGTTTACGAGCAGTACTTC
TRBJ2-2	TRBV3-1	TRBD2	few	CASRLAGGTTGELFF	TGTGCCAGCAGACTAGCGGGAGGGACCACCGGGGAGCTGTTTTTT
TRBJ1-2	TRBV6-5	TRBD1	many	CASTSTGTGPLYGYTF	TGTGCCAGCACCTCAACCGGGACAGGGCCACTCTATGGCTACACCTTC
TRBJ2-7	TRBV20-1	TRBD2	-	CSAVLAGGYEQYF	TGCAGTGCTGTTCTAGCGGGGGGCTACGAGCAGTACTTC
TRBJ1-1	TRBV25-1	-	few	CASSWQGTEAFF	TGTGCCAGCAGTTGGCAGGGCACTGAAGCTTTCTTT
TRBJ2-7	TRBV20-1	TRBD2	many	CSATSGLALSYEQYF	TGCAGTGCTACTTCGGGACTAGCGTTATCCTACGAGCAGTACTTC
TRBJ2-3	TRBV7-2	-	few	CASSSYGASTDTQYF	TGTGCCAGCAGCTCCTACGGGGCTAGCACAGATACGCAGTATTTT
TRBJ1-2	TRBV29-1	-	few	CSVEERGGAVYGYTF	TGCAGCGTTGAAGAGCGGGGTGGGGCGGTCTATGGCTACACCTTC
TRBJ2-7	TRBV28	TRBD2	many	CASSLIGRSDEQYF	TGTGCCAGCAGTTTAATCGGGAGGTCCGACGAGCAGTACTTC
TRBJ2-1	TRBV28	TRBD1	few	CASRPRSGTGSYNEQFF	TGTGCCAGCAGGCCCCGATCTGGGACAGGGTCCTACAATGAGCAGTTCTTC
TRBJ1-2	TRBV11-2	-	few	CASSKTANYGYTF	TGTGCCAGCAGCAAGACAGCTAACTATGGCTACACCTTC
TRBJ2-3	TRBV2	-	few	CASTEGKGRFSDTQYF	TGTGCCAGCACCGAGGGGAAGGGAAGGTTTTCAGATACGCAGTATTTT
TRBJ1-3	TRBV7-2	-	few	CASSFSNSGNTIYF	TGTGCCAGCAGCTTCTCAAACTCTGGAAACACCATATATTTT
TRBJ1-2	TRBV20-1	TRBD1	many	CSAAGGTGKNGYTF	TGCAGTGCTGCCGGCGGGACAGGAAAAAATGGCTACACCTTC
TRBJ2-3	TRBV7-9	-	few	CASSLARPTDTQYF	TGTGCCAGCAGCTTAGCTAGGCCCACCGATACGCAGTATTTT
TRBJ2-2	TRBV20-1	-	-	CSAARGPITGELFF	TGCAGTGCTGCCCGCGGGCCGATCACCGGGGAGCTGTTTTTT
TRBJ1-2	TRBV5-1	-	-	CASSWGGTGPRGYTF	TGCGCCAGCAGCTGGGGAGGTACGGGCCCTCGGGGCTACACCTTC
TRBJ1-2	TRBV4-1	-	few	CASSQDRSPYGYTF	TGCGCCAGCAGCCAAGACCGGTCCCCCTATGGCTACACCTTC
TRBJ2-7	TRBV6-1	TRBD1	many	CASSKTGGYEQYF	TGTGCCAGCAGTAAAACAGGGGGTTACGAGCAGTACTTC
TRBJ2-2	TRBV9	-	-	CASSEGGQAGELFF	TGTGCCAGCAGCGAGGGGGGTCAGGCCGGGGAGCTGTTTTTT
TRBJ2-7	TRBV11-1	TRBD1	few	CASSFPGTGLEQYF	TGTGCCAGCAGCTTTCCCGGGACAGGGCTTGAGCAGTACTTC
TRBJ1-1	TRBV4-2	-	-	CASSQDRAENTEAFF	TGTGCCAGCAGCCAAGACAGGGCGGAGAACACTGAAGCTTTCTTT
TRBJ2-1	TRBV19	-	many	CASRYGSGRSSYNEQFF	TGTGCCAGTAGATACGGCTCGGGCCGGAGCTCCTACAATGAGCAGTTCTTC
TRBJ1-1	TRBV29-1	TRBD1	few	CSVDLDRVGEAFF	TGCAGCGTTGACCTCGACAGGGTCGGGGAAGCTTTCTTT
TRBJ1-5	TRBV7-9	TRBD1	few	CASSLSSRDRAQQPQHF	TGTGCCAGCAGCTTAAGTAGTCGGGACAGGGCCCAGCAGCCCCAGCATTTT
TRBJ1-5	TRBV12-3/TRBV12-4	-	many	CASSPTKGSNQPQHF	TGTGCCAGCAGTCCTACTAAGGGGAGCAATCAGCCCCAGCATTTT
TRBJ1-6	TRBV29-1	TRBD1	-	CSAGDRGKNSPLHF	TGCAGCGCGGGAGACAGGGGAAAAAATTCACCCCTCCACTTT
TRBJ1-1	TRBV7-9	TRBD1	few	CASTQGEGFLNTEAFF	TGTGCCAGCACACAGGGGGAGGGGTTTCTGAACACTGAAGCTTTCTTT
TRBJ2-1	TRBV19	TRBD1	many	CASSIGTGVGLNEQFF	TGTGCCAGTAGTATAGGAACAGGGGTAGGGTTAAATGAGCAGTTCTTC
TRBJ1-4	TRBV12-3/TRBV12-4	-	many	CASSLAVGGSTSATNEKLFF	TGTGCCAGCAGTTTAGCGGTGGGTGGCAGCACCTCGGCGACTAATGAAAAACTGTTTTTT
TRBJ1-2	TRBV20-1	-	-	CSTIGQPTDYGYTF	TGCAGCACGATAGGCCAACCCACCGACTATGGCTACACCTTC
TRBJ2-5	TRBV20-1	TRBD2	few	CSRGLAGGLGTQYF	TGCAGCCGCGGACTAGCGGGAGGGTTGGGGACCCAGTACTTC
TRBJ2-1	TRBV6-4	TRBD2	many	CASSPAGGEYNEQFF	TGTGCCAGCAGTCCAGCGGGAGGGGAATACAATGAGCAGTTCTTC
TRBJ2-3	TRBV4-3	-	few	CASSQDIGLNTQYF	TGCGCCAGCAGCCAAGATATCGGGTTAAATACGCAGTATTTT